Listed here are 28 T cell receptor beta chains from one sample, sequenced in a study of identical twins. Each CDR3 protein gets one entry after TCRdb re-called the 5' RACE reads with MiXCR. The table records 1.5 million to 2 million distinct CDR3 sequences, roughly 35% of them present only once. Source material: cord blood. These receptors were obtained from a newborn girl in good health.

In DNA form, the CDR3 reads TGTGCCATCAGTGAGTCGAAACAGTTACAGTATTTT. Protein product: CAISESKQLQYF. The J gene is TRBJ2-3, the V gene TRBV10-3; D is ambiguous. The ends were cut back, 0 bases at V and 12 bases at J, with 10 bases in the middle. Germline CDR1 is ENHRY and CDR2 is SYGVKD. This CDR3 region has 12 residues.

Details on this clonotype: A read error may be the cause here, since a much bigger clone is one base away. V gene TRBV20-1 combines with J gene TRBJ2-7; D is perhaps TRBD2 (6 bases). V was clipped by 0 bases and J by 4 bases, with 13 bases between them. The CDR3 totals 14 residues. From germline, CDR1 is DFQATT and CDR2 SNEGSKA (reference sequence). CDR3 sequence (DNA): TGCAGTGCTAGAGATGTGCGGGGCAGGTACGAGCAGTACTTC. Protein product: CSARDVRGRYEQYF.

This clonotype was observed a handful of times. The chain has TRBV25-1 and TRBJ2-6; either TRBD1 or TRBD2 may supply D (5 bases each). Between the trimmed V and J ends, which lost 6 bases and 0 bases, there was a span of 24 bases. Germline CDR1 MGHDK, CDR2 SYGVNS. This CDR3 is built from 20 residues. The CDR3 loop is CASRMGPHRILISGANVLTF. CDR3 in DNA: TGTGCCAGCAGGATGGGACCCCACAGGATTCTGATCTCTGGGGCCAACGTCCTGACTTTC.

The V and J genes are TRBV2 and TRBJ1-1; D gene ambiguous. The germline V and J ends were trimmed by 0 bases and 3 bases, with 5 bases remaining between them. The CDR3 length is 13 residues. The V gene's germline CDR1 is SNHLY and CDR2 FYNNEI. For the CDR3, the DNA is TGTGCCAGCAGTGAAGCTCCTCACACTGAAGCTTTCTTT. Amino acid sequence: CASSEAPHTEAFF.

This clonotype was detected a few times. V usage is TRBV5-1 and J usage is TRBJ2-1, with TRBD2 matching over 8 bases. Germline V CDR1 and CDR2: SGHRS, YFSETQ. The CDR3 is made up of 16 amino acids. V shed 2 bases and J 2 bases; nucleotides not matched to a gene: 6. CDR3 DNA: TGCGCCAGCAGCTTCGGGGGGGGCGTAGCCTACAATGAGCAGTTCTTC. Translation: CASSFGGGVAYNEQFF.

The table lists this clonotype with a few counts. V gene TRBV4-1 combines with J gene TRBJ2-7, with 10 bases aligning to TRBD1. Germline V lookup: CDR1 MGHRA, CDR2 YSYEKL. V was pared by 2 bases and J by 0 bases, with 7 bases of the junction left unmatched. This CDR3 has 17 residues. CDR3 protein: CASSQYIGTGVSYEQYF. The CDR3 DNA reads as TGCGCCAGCAGCCAATATATAGGGACAGGGGTCTCCTACGAGCAGTACTTC.

This chain links TRBV12-3 or TRBV12-4 with TRBJ2-1; 16 bases are a match to TRBD2. Trimming at V came to 0 bases and at J to 5 bases, leaving 7 bases not matched to a gene. This CDR3 has 19 amino acids. The CDR3 is CASSLAGLAGGPHNNEQFF. DNA of the CDR3: TGTGCCAGCAGTTTAGCGGGACTAGCGGGAGGGCCTCACAACAATGAGCAGTTCTTC.

V is TRBV20-1 and J is TRBJ2-5; 12 bases match TRBD2. Germline CDR1 is DFQATT and CDR2 is SNEGSKA (reference sequence). The CDR3 contains 16 residues. V lost 2 bases, J lost 11 bases, and 15 bases stayed unmatched. The CDR3 region has the DNA TGCAGTGCTAGAACTTCGACTAGCGGGAGAACGTATGAGCAGTACTTC. Protein product: CSARTSTSGRTYEQYF.

Concerning this clonotype: One base away lies a much larger clone, so this may be a sequencing read error. The chain joins TRBV6-6 to TRBJ2-7, with D perhaps TRBD1 (6 bases). The CDR3 is 15 amino acids. CDR1 and CDR2 (germline): MNHNY, SVGAGI (reference sequence). The CDR3 coding sequence is TGTGCCAGCAGTCCCTCCGGGACATCCTCCTGCGAGCAGTACTTC. It translates to CASSPSGTSSCEQYF.

This clonotype turned up a few times. The chain joins TRBV20-1 to TRBJ2-3; the match to TRBD2 covers 10 bases. Germline CDR1 reads DFQATT; CDR2 reads SNEGSKA (reference sequence). The V gene end was trimmed by 5 bases and the J gene end by 0 bases; junction bases not matched to a gene: 5. This CDR3 has 15 amino acids. Here the CDR3 DNA reads TGCAGTGCTTGGAGCGGGGGGGCTAGCACAGATACGCAGTATTTT. It is translated as CSAWSGGASTDTQYF.

This clonotype turned up a few times. The chain has TRBV20-1 and TRBJ1-6; 7 positions agree with TRBD1. The CDR3 totals 17 residues. Germline trimming cut 0 bases from V and 0 bases from J; bases unmatched to any gene: 5. The germline gives CDR1 DFQATT, CDR2 SNEGSKA (reference sequence). CDR3 residues: CSARDRGWSSYNSPLHF. In nucleotides, the CDR3 is TGCAGTGCTAGAGACAGGGGGTGGTCCTCCTATAATTCACCCCTCCACTTT.

This clonotype was seen a handful of times. This chain joins TRBV20-1 and TRBJ2-5, with no clear D. The CDR3 loop spans 11 amino acids. The V end was cut by 4 bases, the J end by 5 bases, with 8 bases between. In germline, CDR1 is DFQATT, CDR2 SNEGSKA (reference sequence). CDR3 region: CSAMAPETQYF. The CDR3 DNA sequence: TGCAGTGCTATGGCCCCCGAGACCCAGTACTTC.

This clonotype showed up many times. The chain has TRBV29-1 and TRBJ2-7; D may be TRBD1 (5 bases). Per germline, CDR1 SQVTM and CDR2 ANQGSEA. This CDR3 contains 11 residues. V shed 6 bases and J shed 3 bases, with 9 bases lying between them. CDR3 DNA sequence: TGCAGCGTGCACGACAGCTACGAGCAGTACTTC. The encoded protein is CSVHDSYEQYF.

This clonotype turned up a few times. The V gene is TRBV10-3, the J gene TRBJ2-3; TRBD2 might be the D (5 bases). Germline assignment: CDR1 ENHRY and CDR2 SYGVKD. Trimming took off 10 bases at V and 6 bases at J, with 23 bases between the two ends. The CDR3 length is 15 residues. CDR3: CATAPAHPWRDTQYF. The CDR3 DNA reads TGTGCCACCGCCCCCGCACACCCCTGGAGGGATACGCAGTATTTT.

Of note for this clonotype: A much larger clone differs by one base, so this may be a read error. The chain recombines TRBV4-2 with TRBJ2-3; D perhaps matches TRBD1 (6 bases). The V gene's germline CDR1 is LGHNA and CDR2 YNFKEQ. CDR3 size: 13 residues. V gave up 4 bases and J gave up 5 bases, with 10 bases separating them. The CDR3: CASSRQGIDTQYF. CDR3 bases: TGTGCCAGCAGCCGTCAGGGGATAGATACGCAGTATTTT.

The chain is built from TRBV20-1 and TRBJ2-3; either TRBD1 or TRBD2 may supply D (5 bases each). The germline CDR1 and CDR2 sequences are DFQATT and SNEGSKA (reference sequence). CDR3 size: 15 residues. V gave up 2 bases and J gave up 1 base, with 13 bases separating them. The CDR3 DNA reads as TGCAGTGCTAGACCCCCCTCGGGACGCACAGATACGCAGTATTTT. This translates into CSARPPSGRTDTQYF.

This clonotype was recorded many times. The chain links TRBV29-1 to TRBJ2-1; D is perhaps TRBD1 (6 bases). The V gene's germline CDR1 is SQVTM and CDR2 ANQGSEA. The CDR3 runs to 17 residues. The ends were cut back, 0 bases at V and 4 bases at J, with 19 bases in the middle. This chain's CDR3 is CSVEDQRGTPTYNEQFF. In DNA form, the CDR3 reads TGCAGCGTTGAAGATCAAAGGGGGACACCTACATACAATGAGCAGTTCTTC.

This clonotype showed up just a few times. This chain joins TRBV20-1 and TRBJ1-6; TRBD1 might be the D (5 bases). The CDR3 spans 14 residues. Germline V gene lookup returns CDR1 DFQATT and CDR2 SNEGSKA (reference sequence). V dropped 3 bases and J dropped 9 bases, with 15 bases sitting between them. The CDR3 region is CSASYTGGGSPLHF. The CDR3 DNA reads as TGCAGTGCTAGCTATACCGGGGGAGGTTCACCCCTCCACTTT.

The chain has TRBV11-2 and TRBJ1-6; TRBD1 matches 8 bases. Losses at the gene ends were 5 bases for V and 11 bases for J; bases not matched to a gene: 11. Germline V lookup: CDR1 SGHAT, CDR2 FQNNGV. This CDR3 contains 15 residues. The CDR3 DNA is TGTGCCAGCAGCGCAGGACAGGGCGGGAGGACACCCCTCCACTTT. Amino acids: CASSAGQGGRTPLHF.

This clonotype was recorded a few times. The rearrangement joins TRBV20-1 to TRBJ1-4; no definite D call. V was trimmed by 0 bases and J by 7 bases, leaving 12 bases between them. From germline, CDR1 is DFQATT and CDR2 SNEGSKA (reference sequence). The CDR3 extends over 14 amino acids. The DNA of the CDR3 is TGCAGTGCTAGAGATCAAGGCTGGCGTGAAAAACTGTTTTTT. This codes for CSARDQGWREKLFF.

The chain is built from TRBV11-2 and TRBJ2-4; D may be TRBD1 (5 bases). V lost 1 base to trimming and J lost 7 bases, with 14 bases between them. Germline V lookup: CDR1 SGHAT, CDR2 FQNNGV. The CDR3 is 15 amino acids. As DNA, the CDR3 is TGTGCCAGCAGCTTAGCGGGCAGGGCACGGAACATTCAGTACTTC. This sequence encodes CASSLAGRARNIQYF. The full variable domain, rest sourced from reference TRBV11-2 and TRBJ2-4, is EAGVAQSPRYKIIEKRQSVAFWCNPISGHATLYWYQQILGQGPKLLIQFQNNGVVDDSQLPKDRFSAERLKGVDSTLKIQPAKLEDSAVYLCASSLAGRARNIQYFGAGTRLSVL.

Only a few counts were recorded for this clonotype. The chain links TRBV18 to TRBJ2-6, with D hard to call. V shed 2 bases and J shed 2 bases, with 13 bases lying between them. The CDR3 totals 17 residues. Germline CDR1 and CDR2: KGHSH and LQKENI. CDR3 sequence (DNA): TGTGCCAGCTCACCAGTCCAGTCTGCTACTGGGGCCAACGTCCTGACTTTC. Translating gives CASSPVQSATGANVLTF.

Concerning this clonotype: Since a much larger clone is just one base distant, this may be a read error. This chain links TRBV29-1 with TRBJ2-5, with a possible D match to TRBD1 (7 bases). V gave up 2 bases and J gave up 11 bases, with 21 bases separating them. CDR1 and CDR2 from the germline V gene are SQVTM and ANQGSEA. The CDR3 contains 14 residues. CDR3 sequence: CSVEPGGHTNEQYF. The CDR3 DNA reads as TGCAGCGTTGAACCAGGGGGGCACACGAATGAGCAGTACTTC.

In this sample, this clonotype turned up a few times. The genes are TRBV4-1 and TRBJ2-1; D ambiguous. The germline V gene has CDR1 MGHRA and CDR2 YSYEKL. The CDR3 covers 16 residues. The ends were cut back, 1 base at V and 0 bases at J, with 10 bases in the middle. The CDR3 loop reads CASSQGAQSSYNEQFF. CDR3 sequence (DNA): TGCGCCAGCAGCCAAGGTGCCCAGAGCTCCTACAATGAGCAGTTCTTC.

In its sample, this clonotype was seen a few times. The chain combines TRBV20-1 with TRBJ1-4; D is undetermined. CDR3 length: 12 residues. The V and J ends lost 5 bases and 5 bases respectively, with 9 bases between them. Germline CDR1 and CDR2: DFQATT and SNEGSKA (reference sequence). As DNA, the CDR3 is TGCAGTGCTCGAGGATTCAATGAAAAACTGTTTTTT. It is translated as CSARGFNEKLFF.

The V call is TRBV4-2, the J call TRBJ2-4, with D perhaps given as TRBD1 or TRBD2 (6 bases each). The DNA end lines up better with TRBJ2-7; the J call may be wrong. The CDR3 loop spans 16 amino acids. Per germline, CDR1 LGHNA and CDR2 YNFKEQ. In nucleotides, the CDR3 is TGTGCCAGCAGCCAAGGGGGGCGGGATCCCGATTACGAGCAGTACTTC. Translating it yields CASSQGGRDPDYEQYF.

The rearrangement joins TRBV7-2 to TRBJ2-5; possibly TRBD2 for D (5 bases). The CDR3 has 15 residues. V was trimmed by 1 base and J by 5 bases, leaving 14 bases between them. Germline CDR1 SGHTA, CDR2 FQGNSA. The CDR3 DNA reads as TGTGCCAGCAGCTTAGGAGGGAGACTGTCGGAGACCCAGTACTTC. It yields the protein CASSLGGRLSETQYF. Variable domain in full (rest from reference TRBV7-2 and TRBJ2-5): GAGVSQSPSNKVTEKGKDVELRCDPISGHTALYWYRQSLGQGLEFLIYFQGNSAPDKSGLPSDRFSAERTGGSVSTLTIQRTQQEDSAVYLCASSLGGRLSETQYFGPGTRLLVL.

This clonotype was seen more than once but under ten times. The V gene is TRBV6-1, the J gene TRBJ2-4, with TRBD1 as a possible D gene (5 bases). The germline CDR1 and CDR2 sequences are MNHNS and SASEGT. The length of the CDR3 is 14 residues. V was pared by 2 bases and J by 9 bases, with 14 bases between. The CDR3 region has the DNA TGTGCCAGCAGTGAACGTGTCAGGGCTATCATTCAGTACTTC. Translation gives CASSERVRAIIQYF.